Each of the 5 T cell receptor beta chains below was sequenced from the same sample in a study of cytomegalovirus exposure and HLA in healthy donors. 13 Jbeta primers and 60 Vbeta primers were used for the PCR. Assay used: immunoSEQ multiplex PCR; TCRdb lists only in-frame clones, some missing. The data contain some 180,000 clones, 70% to 85% of them singletons. Sequenced: PBMCs. All receptors come from a man between 18 and 35 years old in good health and CMV-seronegative.

The rearrangement links TRBV7-6 to TRBJ2-2; 13 nucleotides match TRBD2. The germline CDR1 and CDR2 sequences are SGHVS and FNYEAQ. V lost 5 bases to trimming and J lost 2 bases; unmatched junction nucleotides: 2. This CDR3 spans 16 amino acids. The CDR3 nucleotides are TGTGCCAGCAGCCAGGGACTAGCGGGAAACACCGGGGAGCTGTTTTTT. Amino acids: CASSQGLAGNTGELFF.

This rearrangement joins TRBV7-9 to TRBJ2-5; 8 bases align to TRBD1. This CDR3 spans 14 amino acids. J gave up 3 bases and V 2 bases, and 2 bases lay outside the gene matches. The V gene's germline CDR1 is SEHNR and CDR2 FQNEAQ (reference sequence). In nucleotides, the CDR3 is TGTGCCAGCAGCTTAACGACAGGGGAAGAGACCCAGTACTTC. This encodes CASSLTTGEETQYF.

The chain combines TRBV19 with TRBJ1-3; D is perhaps TRBD1 (5 bases). The CDR3 extends over 15 amino acids. Germline V gene data show CDR1 as LNHDA and CDR2 as SQIVND (reference sequence). Trimming removed 6 bases from V and 0 bases from J, with 12 bases in between. CDR3 region: CASRFDSRSGNTIYF. CDR3 coding DNA: TGTGCCAGTAGGTTCGACAGTCGCTCTGGAAACACCATATATTTT.

This sequence joins TRBV6-5 and TRBJ1-3, with D possibly matching TRBD1 (6 bases). Looked up from germline, CDR1 is MNHEY and CDR2 is SVGAGI. The CDR3 is 15 residues long. Trimming stripped 5 bases from V and 7 bases from J, with 18 bases between. The CDR3 region is CASSTQRGGRNTIYF. CDR3 in DNA: TGTGCCAGCAGTACCCAGAGGGGGGGGAGGAACACCATATATTTT.

The chain carries TRBV7-9 and TRBJ1-6, with 7 bases lining up with TRBD1. CDR1 is SEHNR, CDR2 FQNEAQ, per germline (reference sequence). The junction had 4 bases not matched to a gene; V was cut back by 1 base and J by 13 bases. CDR3 length: 13 residues. The CDR3, as DNA: TGTGCCAGCAGCTTAGAACCGACAGGGCCCCTCCACTTT. Encoded protein: CASSLEPTGPLHF.